The subject of this entry is one TCR beta chain. This sample was taken from a study of CXCR3-negative and CXCR3-positive naive CD8 T cells. Background on the study: Summed over all libraries, TRB reads came to around 130 million, with about 1.5 +/- 0.3 million per library.

Every individual CD8+ T cell subset underwent sorting in triplicate at 300,000 to 350,000 cells apiece. Through 5' RACE with UMI labels, the TRB cDNA libraries were prepared. After re-calling the 5' RACE reads, TCRdb lists one entry per CDR3 protein, DNA absent. The sample includes 100,000 to 150,000 distinct CDR3 sequences. Sequencing was carried out using naive CXCR3- CD8+ T cells from blood. Subset indicated: CD45RO-CCR7+CD27+CD95- naive CD8+ T cells lacking CXCR3 (TNR3-). This sequence originates from a human donor in good health. Some clones in this sample may be carry-over from other donors' samples.

The CDR3 region is CASSQEGGDSYEQYF. V and J are TRBV4-3 and TRBJ2-7; no DNA is available, so the TRBD2 call from TCRdb remains unchecked. CDR1 is LGHNA, CDR2 YSLEER, per germline. This CDR3 spans 15 amino acids.